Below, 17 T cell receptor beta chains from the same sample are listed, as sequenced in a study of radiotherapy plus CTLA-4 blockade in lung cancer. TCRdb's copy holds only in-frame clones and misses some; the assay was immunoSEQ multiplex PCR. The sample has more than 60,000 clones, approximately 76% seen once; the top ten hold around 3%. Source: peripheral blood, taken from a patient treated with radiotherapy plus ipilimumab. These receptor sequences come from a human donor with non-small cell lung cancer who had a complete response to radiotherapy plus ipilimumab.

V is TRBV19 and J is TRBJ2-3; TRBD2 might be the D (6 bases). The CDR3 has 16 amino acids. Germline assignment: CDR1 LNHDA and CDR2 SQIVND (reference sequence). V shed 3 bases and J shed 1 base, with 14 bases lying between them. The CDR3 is CASSMSAGSGTDTQYF. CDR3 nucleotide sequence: TGTGCCAGTAGTATGAGTGCGGGATCGGGCACAGATACGCAGTATTTT.

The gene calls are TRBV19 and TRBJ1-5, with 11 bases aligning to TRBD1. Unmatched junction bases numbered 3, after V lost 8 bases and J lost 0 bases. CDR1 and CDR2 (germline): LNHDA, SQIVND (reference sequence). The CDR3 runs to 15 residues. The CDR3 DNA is TGTGCCAGTGCGGGACAGGGGGTTAGCAATCAGCCCCAGCATTTT. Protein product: CASAGQGVSNQPQHF.

The CDR3 DNA reads TGTGCCAGCTCACCAGAAGCGGGAGATGACATTCAGTACTTC. Translation: CASSPEAGDDIQYF. The chain recombines TRBV18 with TRBJ2-4, with 8 bases identical to TRBD2. This CDR3 is 14 amino acids long. V gave up 2 bases and J gave up 8 bases; unmatched junction bases: 5. The V gene's germline CDR1 is KGHSH and CDR2 LQKENI.

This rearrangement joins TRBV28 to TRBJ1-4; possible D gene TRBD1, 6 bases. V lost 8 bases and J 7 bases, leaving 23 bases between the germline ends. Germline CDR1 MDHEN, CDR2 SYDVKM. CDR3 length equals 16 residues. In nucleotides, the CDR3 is TGTGCCAGCGGGGGGGTCGCAGGGGTCGGAGGTGAAAAACTGTTTTTT. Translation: CASGGVAGVGGEKLFF.

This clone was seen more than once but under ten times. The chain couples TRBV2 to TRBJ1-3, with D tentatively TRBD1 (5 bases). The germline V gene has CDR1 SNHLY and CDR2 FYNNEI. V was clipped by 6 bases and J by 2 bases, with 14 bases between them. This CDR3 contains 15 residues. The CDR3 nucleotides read TGTGCCAGCAGCGACCAAGGGGTTGCTGGAAACACCATATATTTT. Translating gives CASSDQGVAGNTIYF. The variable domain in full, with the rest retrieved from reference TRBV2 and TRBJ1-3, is EPEVTQTPSHQVTQMGQEVILRCVPISNHLYFYWYRQILGQKVEFLVSFYNNEISEKSEIFDDQFSVERPDGSNFTLKIRSTKLEDSAMYFCASSDQGVAGNTIYFGEGSWLTVV.

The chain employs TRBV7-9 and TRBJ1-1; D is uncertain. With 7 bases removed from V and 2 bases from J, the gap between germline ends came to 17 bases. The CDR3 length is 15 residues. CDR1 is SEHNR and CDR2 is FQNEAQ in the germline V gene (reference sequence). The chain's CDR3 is CASILEGLGNTEAFF. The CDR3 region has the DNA TGTGCCAGCATCCTCGAGGGTCTAGGCAACACTGAAGCTTTCTTT.

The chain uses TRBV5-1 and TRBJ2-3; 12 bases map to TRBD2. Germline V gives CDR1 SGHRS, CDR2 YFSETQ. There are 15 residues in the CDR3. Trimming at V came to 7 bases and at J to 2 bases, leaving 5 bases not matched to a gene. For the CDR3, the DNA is TGCGCCAGCCGACTAGCGGGAGAGGTCACAGATACGCAGTATTTT. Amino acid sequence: CASRLAGEVTDTQYF.

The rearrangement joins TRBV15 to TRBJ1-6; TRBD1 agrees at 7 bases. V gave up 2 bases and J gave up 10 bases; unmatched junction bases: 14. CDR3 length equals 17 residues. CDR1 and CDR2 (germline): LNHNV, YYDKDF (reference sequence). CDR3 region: CATSRNRYGTVDSPLHF. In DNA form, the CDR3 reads TGTGCCACCAGCAGAAACCGTTACGGGACAGTAGACTCACCCCTCCACTTT. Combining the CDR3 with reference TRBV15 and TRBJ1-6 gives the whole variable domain DAMVIQNPRYQVTQFGKPVTLSCSQTLNHNVMYWYQQKSSQAPKLLFHYYDKDFNNEADTPDNFQSRRPNTSFCFLDIRSPGLGDTAMYLCATSRNRYGTVDSPLHFGNGTRLTVT.

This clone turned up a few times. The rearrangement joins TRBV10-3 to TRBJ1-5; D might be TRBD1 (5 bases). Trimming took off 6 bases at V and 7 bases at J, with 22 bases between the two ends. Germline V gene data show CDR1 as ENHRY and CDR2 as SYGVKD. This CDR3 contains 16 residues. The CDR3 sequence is CAISANYRDLDQPQHF. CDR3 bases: TGTGCCATCAGCGCCAACTACCGGGACTTAGACCAGCCCCAGCATTTT.

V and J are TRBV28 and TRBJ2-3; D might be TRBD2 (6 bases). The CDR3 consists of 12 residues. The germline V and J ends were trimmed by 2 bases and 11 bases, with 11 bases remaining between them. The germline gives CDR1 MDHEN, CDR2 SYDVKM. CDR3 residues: CASSLGVGRQYF. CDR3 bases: TGTGCCAGCAGTTTAGGTGTCGGGAGGCAGTATTTT.

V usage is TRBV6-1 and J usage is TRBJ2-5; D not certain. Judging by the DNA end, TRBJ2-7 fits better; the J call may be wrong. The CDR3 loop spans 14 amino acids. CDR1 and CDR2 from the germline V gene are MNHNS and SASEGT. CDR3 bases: TGTGCCAGCAGTGAGGCCGGATTGAGGTACGAGCAGTACTTC. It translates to CASSEAGLRYEQYF.

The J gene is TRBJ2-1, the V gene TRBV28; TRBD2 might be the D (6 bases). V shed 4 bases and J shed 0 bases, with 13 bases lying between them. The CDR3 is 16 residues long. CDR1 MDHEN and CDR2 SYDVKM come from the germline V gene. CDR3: CASSSTSGSSYNEQFF. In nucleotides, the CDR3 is TGTGCCAGCAGTTCCACTTCCGGGAGCTCCTACAATGAGCAGTTCTTC.

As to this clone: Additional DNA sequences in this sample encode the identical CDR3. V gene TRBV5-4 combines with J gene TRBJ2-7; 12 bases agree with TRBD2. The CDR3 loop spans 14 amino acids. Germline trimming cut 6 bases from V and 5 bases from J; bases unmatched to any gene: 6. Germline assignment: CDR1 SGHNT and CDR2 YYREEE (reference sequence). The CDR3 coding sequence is TGTGCCAGCAAGCTAGCGGGAGGGCCCCACGAGCAGTACTTC. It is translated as CASKLAGGPHEQYF.

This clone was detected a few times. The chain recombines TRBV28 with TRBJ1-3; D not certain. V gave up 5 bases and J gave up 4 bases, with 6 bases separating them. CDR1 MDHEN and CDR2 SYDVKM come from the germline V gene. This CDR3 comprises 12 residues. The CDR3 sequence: CASSLRGNTIYF. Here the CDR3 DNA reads TGTGCCAGCAGTCTTCGGGGAAACACCATATATTTT. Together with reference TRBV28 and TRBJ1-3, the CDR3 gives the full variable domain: DVKVTQSSRYLVKRTGEKVFLECVQDMDHENMFWYRQDPGLGLRLIYFSYDVKMKEKGDIPEGYSVSREKKERFSLILESASTNQTSMYLCASSLRGNTIYFGEGSWLTVV.

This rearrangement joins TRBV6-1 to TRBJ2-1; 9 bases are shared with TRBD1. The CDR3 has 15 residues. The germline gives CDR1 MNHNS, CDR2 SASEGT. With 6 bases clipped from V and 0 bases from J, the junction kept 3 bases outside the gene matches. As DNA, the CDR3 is TGTGCCAGCAGACCGGGACAGGGCTCCTACAATGAGCAGTTCTTC. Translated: CASRPGQGSYNEQFF.

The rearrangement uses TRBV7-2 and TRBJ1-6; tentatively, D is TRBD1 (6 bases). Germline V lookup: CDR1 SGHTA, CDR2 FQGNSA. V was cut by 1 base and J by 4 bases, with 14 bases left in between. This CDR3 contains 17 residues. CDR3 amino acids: CASSLVRVGGYNSPLHF. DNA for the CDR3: TGTGCCAGCAGCTTAGTAAGGGTAGGGGGTTATAATTCACCCCTCCACTTT.

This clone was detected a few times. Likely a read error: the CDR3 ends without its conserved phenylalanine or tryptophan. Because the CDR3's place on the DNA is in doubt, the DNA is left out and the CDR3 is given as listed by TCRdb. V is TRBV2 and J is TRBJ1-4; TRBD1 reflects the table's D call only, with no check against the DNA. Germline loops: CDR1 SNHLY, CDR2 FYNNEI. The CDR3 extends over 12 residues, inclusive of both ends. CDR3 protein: CASSVSGDGTLY.